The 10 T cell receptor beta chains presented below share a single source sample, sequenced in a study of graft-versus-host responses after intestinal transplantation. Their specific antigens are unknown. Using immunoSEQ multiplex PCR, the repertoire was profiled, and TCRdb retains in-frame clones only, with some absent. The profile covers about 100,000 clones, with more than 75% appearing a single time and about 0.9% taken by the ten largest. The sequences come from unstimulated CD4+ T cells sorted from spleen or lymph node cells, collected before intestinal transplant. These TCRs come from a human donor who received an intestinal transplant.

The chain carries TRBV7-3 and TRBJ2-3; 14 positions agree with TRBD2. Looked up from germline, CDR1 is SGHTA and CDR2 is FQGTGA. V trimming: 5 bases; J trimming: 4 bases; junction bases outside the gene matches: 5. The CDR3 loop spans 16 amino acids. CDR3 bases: TGTGCCAGCAGCCCCGGGGGACTAGCGGGGGCAGATACGCAGTATTTT. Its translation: CASSPGGLAGADTQYF.

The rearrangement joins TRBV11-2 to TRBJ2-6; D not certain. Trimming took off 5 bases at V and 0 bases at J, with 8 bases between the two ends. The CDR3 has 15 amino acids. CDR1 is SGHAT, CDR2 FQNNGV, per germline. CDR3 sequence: CASSIPSSGANVLTF. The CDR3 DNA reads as TGTGCCAGCAGCATACCCAGCTCTGGGGCCAACGTCCTGACTTTC.

As DNA, the CDR3 is TGTGCCAGTAGTATGTCCCAGGGGCGCGGTAGCTATGGCTACACCTTC. It yields the protein CASSMSQGRGSYGYTF. The V and J genes are TRBV19 and TRBJ1-2, with D possibly matching TRBD1 (6 bases). Trimming took 3 bases from V and 4 from J, leaving 18 bases between them. Looked up from germline, CDR1 is LNHDA and CDR2 is SQIVND (reference sequence). The CDR3 runs to 16 residues.

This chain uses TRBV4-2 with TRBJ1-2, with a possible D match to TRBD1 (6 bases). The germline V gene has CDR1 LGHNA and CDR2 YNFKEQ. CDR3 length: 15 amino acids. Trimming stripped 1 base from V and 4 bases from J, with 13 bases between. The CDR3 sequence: CASSQVLTGFYGYTF. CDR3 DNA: TGTGCCAGCAGCCAAGTGCTTACAGGGTTCTATGGCTACACCTTC.

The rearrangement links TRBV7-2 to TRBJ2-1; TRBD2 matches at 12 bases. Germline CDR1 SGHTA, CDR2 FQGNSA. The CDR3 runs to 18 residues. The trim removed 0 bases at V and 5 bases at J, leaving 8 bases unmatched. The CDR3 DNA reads TGTGCCAGCAGCTTAGCGCGGTCTAGCGGGGGGGCCGACAATGAGCAGTTCTTC. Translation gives CASSLARSSGGADNEQFF. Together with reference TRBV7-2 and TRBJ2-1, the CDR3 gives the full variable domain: GAGVSQSPSNKVTEKGKDVELRCDPISGHTALYWYRQSLGQGLEFLIYFQGNSAPDKSGLPSDRFSAERTGGSVSTLTIQRTQQEDSAVYLCASSLARSSGGADNEQFFGPGTRLTVL.

The CDR3: CSAKWGNQPQHF. The CDR3 DNA reads as TGCAGCGCCAAGTGGGGTAATCAGCCCCAGCATTTT. The J gene is TRBJ1-5, the V gene TRBV29-1; the D is unclear. The germline gives CDR1 SQVTM, CDR2 ANQGSEA. The ends were cut back, 7 bases at V and 4 bases at J, with 11 bases in the middle. The CDR3 loop spans 12 amino acids.

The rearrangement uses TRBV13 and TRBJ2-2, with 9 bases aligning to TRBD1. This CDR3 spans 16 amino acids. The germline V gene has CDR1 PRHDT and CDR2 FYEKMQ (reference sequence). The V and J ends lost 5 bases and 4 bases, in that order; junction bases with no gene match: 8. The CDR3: CASSPGDRVFTGELFF. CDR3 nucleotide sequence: TGTGCCAGCAGCCCCGGGGACAGGGTTTTCACCGGGGAGCTGTTTTTT. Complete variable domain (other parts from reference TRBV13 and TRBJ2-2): AAGVIQSPRHLIKEKRETATLKCYPIPRHDTVYWYQQGPGQDPQFLISFYEKMQSDKGSIPDRFSAQQFSDYHSELNMSSLELGDSALYFCASSPGDRVFTGELFFGEGSRLTVL.

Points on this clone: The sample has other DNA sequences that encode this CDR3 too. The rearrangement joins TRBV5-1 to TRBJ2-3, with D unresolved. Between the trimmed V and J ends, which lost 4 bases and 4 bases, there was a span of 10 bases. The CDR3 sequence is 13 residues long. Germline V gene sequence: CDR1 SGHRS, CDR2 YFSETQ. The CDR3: CASSLERADTQYF. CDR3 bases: TGCGCCAGCAGCCTCGAGCGAGCAGATACGCAGTATTTT.

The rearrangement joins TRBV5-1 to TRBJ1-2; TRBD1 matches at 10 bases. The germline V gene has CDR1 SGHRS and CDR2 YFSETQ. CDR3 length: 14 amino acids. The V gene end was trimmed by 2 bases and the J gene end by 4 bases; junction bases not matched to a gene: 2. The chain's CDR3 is CASSFRDRGYGYTF. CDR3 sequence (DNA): TGCGCCAGCAGCTTCCGGGACAGGGGCTATGGCTACACCTTC. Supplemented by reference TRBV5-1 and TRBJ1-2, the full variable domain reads KAGVTQTPRYLIKTRGQQVTLSCSPISGHRSVSWYQQTPGQGLQFLFEYFSETQRNKGNFPGRFSGRQFSNSRSEMNVSTLELGDSALYLCASSFRDRGYGYTFGSGTRLTVV.

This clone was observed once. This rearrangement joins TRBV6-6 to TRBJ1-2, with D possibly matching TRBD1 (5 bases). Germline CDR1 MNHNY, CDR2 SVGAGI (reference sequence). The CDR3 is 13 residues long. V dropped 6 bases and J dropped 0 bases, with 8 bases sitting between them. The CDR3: CASRKGPNYGYTF. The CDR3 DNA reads TGTGCCAGCAGGAAGGGACCTAACTATGGCTACACCTTC.